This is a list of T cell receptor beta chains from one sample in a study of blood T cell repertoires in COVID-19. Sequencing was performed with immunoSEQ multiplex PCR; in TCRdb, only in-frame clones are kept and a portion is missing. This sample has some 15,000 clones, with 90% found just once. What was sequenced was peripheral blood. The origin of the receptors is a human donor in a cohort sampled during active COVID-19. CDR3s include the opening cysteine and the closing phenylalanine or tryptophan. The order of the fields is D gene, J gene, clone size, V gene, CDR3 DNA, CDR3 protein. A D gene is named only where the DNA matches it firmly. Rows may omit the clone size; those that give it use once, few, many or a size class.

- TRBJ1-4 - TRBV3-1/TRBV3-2 TGTGCCAGCAGCCAAGAGCAGGCAACTAATGAAAAACTGTTTTTT CASSQEQATNEKLFF
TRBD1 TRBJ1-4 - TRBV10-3 TGTGCCATCAGTGAAGACAGGGGGAGACTGTTTTTT CAISEDRGRLFF
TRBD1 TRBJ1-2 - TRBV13 TGTGCCAGCAGCTTACAAGGGACAGGCACTAACTATGGCTACACCTTC CASSLQGTGTNYGYTF
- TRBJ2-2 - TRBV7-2 TGTGCCAGCAGCTTAGTCAGAAACACCGGGGAGCTGTTTTTT CASSLVRNTGELFF
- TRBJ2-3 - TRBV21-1 TGTGCCAGCAGCAAAATCTATTCGCGCGGGGGGGCCAAGGATACGCAGTATTTT CASSKIYSRGGAKDTQYF
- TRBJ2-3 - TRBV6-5 TGTGCCAGCAGTTACTTTCCCGGTACAGATACGCAGTATTTT CASSYFPGTDTQYF
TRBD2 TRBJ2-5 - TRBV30 TGTGCCTGGTCTGGACTAGCGGGAGGGCGCCTCGAGACCCAGTACTTC CAWSGLAGGRLETQYF
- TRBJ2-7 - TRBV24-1 TGTGCCACCGGGCCAGCCAGCTCCTACGAGCAGTACTTC CATGPASSYEQYF
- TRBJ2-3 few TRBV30 TGTGCCTGGAGTGTACTTCCCACAGATACGCAGTATTTT CAWSVLPTDTQYF
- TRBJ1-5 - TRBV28 TGTGCCAGCAGTTTATCAGGTCAATATAGCAATCAGCCCCAGCATTTT CASSLSGQYSNQPQHF
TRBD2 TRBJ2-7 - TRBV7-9 TGTGCCAGCAGCTCCCCGGGGGGCTCCTACGAGCAGTACTTC CASSSPGGSYEQYF
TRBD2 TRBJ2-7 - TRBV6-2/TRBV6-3 TGTGCCAGCAGCAGACTAGCGCAGAGCTCCTACGAGCAGTACTTC CASSRLAQSSYEQYF
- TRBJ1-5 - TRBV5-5 TGTGCCAGCAGTAAAAATGGCGGGGTTAGCAATCAGCCCCAGCATTTT CASSKNGGVSNQPQHF
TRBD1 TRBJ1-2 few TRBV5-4 TGTGCCAGCAGCTCGGACAGGGGGCTAGGCTACACCTTC CASSSDRGLGYTF
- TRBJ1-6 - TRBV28 TGTGCCAGCCAAGTCCAGAGGTTCAGATCTACCCCTAATTCACCCCTCCACTTT CASQVQRFRSTPNSPLHF
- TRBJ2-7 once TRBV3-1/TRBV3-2 TGTGCCAGCAGCCAAGGGACAGCTCCTACCCAGCAGTACTTC CASSQGTAPTQQYF
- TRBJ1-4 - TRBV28 TGTGCCAGCAGTCCCAACGGGGTTAGGCCTAATGAAAAACTGTTTTTT CASSPNGVRPNEKLFF
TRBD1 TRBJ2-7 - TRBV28 TGTGCCAGCACGCGACAGGGGAACGCCTACGAGCAGTACTTC CASTRQGNAYEQYF